The clone carrying this T cell receptor beta chain was picked up many times. This sample is part of a study of post-analysis software for immune sequencing data. The authors incorporated unique molecular identifiers into the TCR beta cDNA libraries. In TCRdb, the PCR reads were re-called with MiXCR into one record per CDR3 protein. The repertoire has about 260,000 distinct CDR3 sequences, 30% to 45% of them found once; the top ten carry around 5%. What was sequenced was blood. The sequence was obtained from a girl aged 10-17 years with multiple sclerosis.

The CDR3 reads CASSHRREDEQFF. The CDR3 coding sequence is TGCGCCAGCAGCCACAGGCGCGAGGATGAGCAGTTCTTC. The V call is TRBV4-1, the J call TRBJ2-1; D gene uncertain. Germline V gene sequence: CDR1 MGHRA, CDR2 YSYEKL. Trimming shortened V by 3 bases and J by 8 bases, and 11 bases separated the two germline ends. The CDR3 is made up of 13 amino acids.